The entry below gives a single T cell receptor beta chain sequence along with its context. Trimming removed 2 bases from V and 4 bases from J, with 5 bases in between. Germline V lookup: CDR1 SGHTA, CDR2 FQGTGA. The CDR3 spans 13 residues. The entry originates in a study of blood T cell repertoires in COVID-19. The wider study: Acute-phase and convalescent COVID-19 samples originated in the United States, Italy and Spain. PBMCs, B-cell-depleted T cells, or T cells provided the cDNA or gDNA that made up the material.

Authors' data handling: By means of reference gene primer amplification, nucleated cell counts were estimated. The assay was immunoSEQ multiplex PCR, and TCRdb's table has in-frame clones only and misses some. That table gives V, J and clone size, and the DNA gave D and trimming. This table has roughly 90,000 clones, roughly 80% appearing once. V and J are TRBV7-3 and TRBJ2-2; D is uncertain. This sequence originates from a man aged 45-60 years with acute or convalescent COVID-19. The sequencing sample was made of peripheral blood. The CDR3 protein is CASSLLGTGELFF. Here the CDR3 DNA reads TGTGCCAGCAGCTTACTCGGCACCGGGGAGCTGTTTTTT.